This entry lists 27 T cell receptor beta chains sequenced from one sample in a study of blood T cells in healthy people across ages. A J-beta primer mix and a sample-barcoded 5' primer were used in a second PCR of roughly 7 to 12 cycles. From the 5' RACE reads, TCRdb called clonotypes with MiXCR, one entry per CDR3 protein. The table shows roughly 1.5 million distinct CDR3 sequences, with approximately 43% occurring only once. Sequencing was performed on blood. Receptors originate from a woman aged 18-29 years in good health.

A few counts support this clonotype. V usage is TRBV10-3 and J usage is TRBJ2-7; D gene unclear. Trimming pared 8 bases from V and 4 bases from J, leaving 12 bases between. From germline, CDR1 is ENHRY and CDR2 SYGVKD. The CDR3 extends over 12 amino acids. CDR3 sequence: CAISGQKYEQYF. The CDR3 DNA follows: TGTGCCATCTCCGGGCAGAAATACGAGCAGTACTTC.

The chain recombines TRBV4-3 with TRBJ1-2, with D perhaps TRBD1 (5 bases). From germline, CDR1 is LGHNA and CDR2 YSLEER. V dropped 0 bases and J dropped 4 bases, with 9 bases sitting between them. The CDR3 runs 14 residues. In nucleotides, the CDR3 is TGCGCCAGCAGCCAAGAATCAGGGATCTATGGCTACACCTTC. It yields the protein CASSQESGIYGYTF.

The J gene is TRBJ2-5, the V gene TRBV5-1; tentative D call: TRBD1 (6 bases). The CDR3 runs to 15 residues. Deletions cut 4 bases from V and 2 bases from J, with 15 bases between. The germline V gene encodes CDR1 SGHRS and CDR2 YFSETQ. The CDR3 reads CASSATPGQQETQYF. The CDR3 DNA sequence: TGCGCCAGCAGCGCTACTCCGGGACAACAAGAGACCCAGTACTTC.

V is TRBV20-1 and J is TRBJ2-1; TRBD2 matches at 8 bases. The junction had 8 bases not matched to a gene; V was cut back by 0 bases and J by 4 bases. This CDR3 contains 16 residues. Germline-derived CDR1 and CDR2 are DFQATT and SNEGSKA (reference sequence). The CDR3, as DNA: TGCAGTGCTAGAGACCCACTAGCGGCCCAGTACAATGAGCAGTTCTTC. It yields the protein CSARDPLAAQYNEQFF.

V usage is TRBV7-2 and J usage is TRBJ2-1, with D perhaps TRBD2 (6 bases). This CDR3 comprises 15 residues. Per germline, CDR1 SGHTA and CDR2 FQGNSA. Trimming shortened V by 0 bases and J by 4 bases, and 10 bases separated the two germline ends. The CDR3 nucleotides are TGTGCCAGCAGCTTAGCAATGGAGGGTTACAATGAGCAGTTCTTC. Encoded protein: CASSLAMEGYNEQFF. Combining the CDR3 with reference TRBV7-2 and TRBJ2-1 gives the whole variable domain GAGVSQSPSNKVTEKGKDVELRCDPISGHTALYWYRQSLGQGLEFLIYFQGNSAPDKSGLPSDRFSAERTGGSVSTLTIQRTQQEDSAVYLCASSLAMEGYNEQFFGPGTRLTVL.

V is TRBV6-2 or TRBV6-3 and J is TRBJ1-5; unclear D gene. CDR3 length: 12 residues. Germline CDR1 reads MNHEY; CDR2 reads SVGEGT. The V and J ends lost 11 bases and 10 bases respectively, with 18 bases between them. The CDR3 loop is CAAREAPGPQHF. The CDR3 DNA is TGTGCCGCCCGGGAGGCACCCGGTCCCCAGCATTTT.

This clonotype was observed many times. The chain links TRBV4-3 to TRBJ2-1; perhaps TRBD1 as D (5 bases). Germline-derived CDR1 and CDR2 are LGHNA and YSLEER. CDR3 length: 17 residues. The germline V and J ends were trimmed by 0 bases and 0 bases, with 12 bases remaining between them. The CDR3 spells CASSQDRGTNSYNEQFF. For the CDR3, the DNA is TGCGCCAGCAGCCAAGATAGGGGCACCAACTCCTACAATGAGCAGTTCTTC.

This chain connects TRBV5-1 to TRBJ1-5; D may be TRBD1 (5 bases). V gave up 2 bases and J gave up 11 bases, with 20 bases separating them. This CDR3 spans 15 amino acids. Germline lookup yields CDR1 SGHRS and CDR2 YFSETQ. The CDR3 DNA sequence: TGCGCCAGCAGCTTTTCAGGGAGGGAGCGGTCGACCCAGCATTTT. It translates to CASSFSGRERSTQHF.

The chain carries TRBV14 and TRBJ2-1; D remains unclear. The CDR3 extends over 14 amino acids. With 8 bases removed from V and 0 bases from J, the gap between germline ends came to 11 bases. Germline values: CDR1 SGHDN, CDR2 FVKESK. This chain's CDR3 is CASQKDPSYNEQFF. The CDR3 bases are TGTGCCAGCCAAAAGGATCCCTCCTACAATGAGCAGTTCTTC.

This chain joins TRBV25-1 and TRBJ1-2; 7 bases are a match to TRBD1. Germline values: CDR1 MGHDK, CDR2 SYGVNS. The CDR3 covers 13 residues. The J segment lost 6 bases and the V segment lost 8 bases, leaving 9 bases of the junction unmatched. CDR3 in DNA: TGTGCCAGCTTCGGACTCACAGGGGATGGCTACACCTTC. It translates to CASFGLTGDGYTF.

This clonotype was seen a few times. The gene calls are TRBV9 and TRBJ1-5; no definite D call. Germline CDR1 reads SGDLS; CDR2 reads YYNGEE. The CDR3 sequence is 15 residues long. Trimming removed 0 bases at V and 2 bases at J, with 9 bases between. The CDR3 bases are TGTGCCAGCAGCGTAGACCCTCATGGCAATCAGCCCCAGCATTTT. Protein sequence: CASSVDPHGNQPQHF.

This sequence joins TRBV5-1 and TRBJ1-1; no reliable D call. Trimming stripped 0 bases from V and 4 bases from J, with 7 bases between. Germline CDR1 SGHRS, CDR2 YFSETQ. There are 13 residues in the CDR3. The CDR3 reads CASSLERPTEAFF. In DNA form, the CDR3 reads TGCGCCAGCAGCTTGGAGAGGCCCACTGAAGCTTTCTTT.

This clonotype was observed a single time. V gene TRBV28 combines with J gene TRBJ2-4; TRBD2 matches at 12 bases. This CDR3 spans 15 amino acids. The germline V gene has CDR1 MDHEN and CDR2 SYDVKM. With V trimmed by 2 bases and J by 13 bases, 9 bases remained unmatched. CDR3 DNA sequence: TGTGCCAGCAGTTTACGGACTAGCGGGATAACATCGCAGTACTTC. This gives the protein CASSLRTSGITSQYF.

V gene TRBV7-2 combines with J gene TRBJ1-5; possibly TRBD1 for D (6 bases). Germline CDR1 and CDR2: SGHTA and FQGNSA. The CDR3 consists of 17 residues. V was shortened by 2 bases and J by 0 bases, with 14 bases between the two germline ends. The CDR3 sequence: CASSLRAGEFSNQPQHF. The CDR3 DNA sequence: TGTGCCAGCAGCTTACGGGCAGGGGAGTTTAGCAATCAGCCCCAGCATTTT.

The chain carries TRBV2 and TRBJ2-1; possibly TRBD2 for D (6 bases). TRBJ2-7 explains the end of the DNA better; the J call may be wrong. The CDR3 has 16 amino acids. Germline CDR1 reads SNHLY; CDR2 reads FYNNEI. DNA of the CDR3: TGTGCCAGCAGTGAAGCGGGGGGTTTTGGCTACAATGAGCAGTACTTC. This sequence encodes CASSEAGGFGYNEQYF.

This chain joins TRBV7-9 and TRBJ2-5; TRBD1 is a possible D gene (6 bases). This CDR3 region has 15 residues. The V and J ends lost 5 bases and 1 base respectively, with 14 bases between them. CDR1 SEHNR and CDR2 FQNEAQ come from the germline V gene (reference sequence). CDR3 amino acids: CASSQFGTLQETQYF. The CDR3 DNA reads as TGTGCCAGCAGCCAGTTCGGGACACTCCAAGAGACCCAGTACTTC.

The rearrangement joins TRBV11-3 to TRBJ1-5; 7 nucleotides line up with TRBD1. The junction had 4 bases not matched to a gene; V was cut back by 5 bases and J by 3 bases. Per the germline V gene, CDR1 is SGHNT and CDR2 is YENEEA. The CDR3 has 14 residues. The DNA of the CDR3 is TGTGCCAGCAGCGCCGACAGGGCCAATCAGCCCCAGCATTTT. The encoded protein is CASSADRANQPQHF.

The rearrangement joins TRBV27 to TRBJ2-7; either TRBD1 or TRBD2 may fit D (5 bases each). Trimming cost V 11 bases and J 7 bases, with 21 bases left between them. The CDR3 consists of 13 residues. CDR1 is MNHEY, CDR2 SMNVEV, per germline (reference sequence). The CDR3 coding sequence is TGTGCCGCAGGGAGCATTTTTGGCTATGAGCAGTACTTC. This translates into CAAGSIFGYEQYF.

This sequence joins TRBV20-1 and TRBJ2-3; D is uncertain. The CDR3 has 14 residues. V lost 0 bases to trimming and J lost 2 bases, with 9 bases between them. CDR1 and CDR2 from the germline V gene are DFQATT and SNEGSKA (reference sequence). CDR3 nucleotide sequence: TGCAGTGCTAGAGAGCAGGCGATCACAGATACGCAGTATTTT. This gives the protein CSAREQAITDTQYF.

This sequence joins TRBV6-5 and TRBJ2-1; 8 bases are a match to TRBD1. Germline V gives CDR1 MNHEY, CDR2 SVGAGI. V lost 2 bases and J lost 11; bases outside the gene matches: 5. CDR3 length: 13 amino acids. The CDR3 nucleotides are TGTGCCAGCAGTTACCCTGACAGGGGTCAGCAGTTCTTC. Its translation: CASSYPDRGQQFF.

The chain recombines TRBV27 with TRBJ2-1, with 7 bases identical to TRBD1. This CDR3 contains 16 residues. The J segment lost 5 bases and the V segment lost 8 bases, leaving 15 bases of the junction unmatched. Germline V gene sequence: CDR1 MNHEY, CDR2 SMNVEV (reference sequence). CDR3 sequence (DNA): TGTGCCAGCCTTCCACAGGGGAGTGGGCAGGACAATGAGCAGTTCTTC. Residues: CASLPQGSGQDNEQFF.

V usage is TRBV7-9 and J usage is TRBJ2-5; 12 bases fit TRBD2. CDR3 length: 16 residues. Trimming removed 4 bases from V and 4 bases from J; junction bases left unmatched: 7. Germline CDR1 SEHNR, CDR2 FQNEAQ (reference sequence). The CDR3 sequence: CASSSSTSGGGETQYF. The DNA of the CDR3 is TGTGCCAGCAGCTCCTCGACTAGCGGGGGTGGAGAGACCCAGTACTTC.

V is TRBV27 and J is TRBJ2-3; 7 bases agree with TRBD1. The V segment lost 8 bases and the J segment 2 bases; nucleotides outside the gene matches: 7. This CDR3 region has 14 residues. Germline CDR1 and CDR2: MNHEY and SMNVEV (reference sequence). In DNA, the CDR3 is TGTGCCAGCGGCCCCGGACAGGTCACAGATACGCAGTATTTT. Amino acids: CASGPGQVTDTQYF.

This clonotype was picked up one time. Here the CDR3 DNA reads TGTGCCAGCAGCGAGGGGGTTGGGGCTGAAGCTTTCTTT. Amino acid sequence: CASSEGVGAEAFF. J is TRBJ1-1 and V is TRBV7-2, with D maybe TRBD1 (6 bases). Germline assignment: CDR1 SGHTA and CDR2 FQGNSA. V lost 5 bases, J lost 6 bases, and 13 bases lay in between. CDR3 length: 13 amino acids. Full variable domain (outside the CDR3, taken from reference TRBV7-2 and TRBJ1-1): GAGVSQSPSNKVTEKGKDVELRCDPISGHTALYWYRQSLGQGLEFLIYFQGNSAPDKSGLPSDRFSAERTGGSVSTLTIQRTQQEDSAVYLCASSEGVGAEAFFGQGTRLTVV.

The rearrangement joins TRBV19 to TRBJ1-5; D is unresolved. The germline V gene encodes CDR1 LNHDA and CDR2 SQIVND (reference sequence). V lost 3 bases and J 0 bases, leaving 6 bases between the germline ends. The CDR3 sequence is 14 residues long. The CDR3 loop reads CASSMTFSNQPQHF. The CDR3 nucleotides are TGTGCCAGTAGTATGACATTTAGCAATCAGCCCCAGCATTTT. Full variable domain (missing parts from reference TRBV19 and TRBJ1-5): DGGITQSPKYLFRKEGQNVTLSCEQNLNHDAMYWYRQDPGQGLRLIYYSQIVNDFQKGDIAEGYSVSREKKESFPLTVTSAQKNPTAFYLCASSMTFSNQPQHFGDGTRLSIL.

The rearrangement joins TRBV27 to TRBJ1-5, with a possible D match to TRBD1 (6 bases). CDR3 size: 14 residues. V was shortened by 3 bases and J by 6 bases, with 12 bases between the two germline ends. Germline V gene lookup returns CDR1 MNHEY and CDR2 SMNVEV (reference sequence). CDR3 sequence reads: CASSLRQGSQPQHF. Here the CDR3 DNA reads TGTGCCAGCAGTTTGAGGCAGGGGAGTCAGCCCCAGCATTTT.

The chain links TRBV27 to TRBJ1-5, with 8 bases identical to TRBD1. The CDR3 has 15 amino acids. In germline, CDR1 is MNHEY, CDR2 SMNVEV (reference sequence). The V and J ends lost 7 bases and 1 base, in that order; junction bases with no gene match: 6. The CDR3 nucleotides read TGTGCCAGCAAGCGGGACAGGACGAGCAATCAGCCCCAGCATTTT. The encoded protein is CASKRDRTSNQPQHF.